Shown below are 9 T cell receptor beta chains from a single sample sequenced in a study of stem cell transplantation in POMP-related autoinflammatory disease. Findings and limits, study-wide: In PRAID patients, the number of distinct TRB V-J gene pairings was restricted. Across all analyzed T-cell subsets, patients with PRAID tended toward reduced diversity and increased clonality.

Produced via immunoSEQ multiplex PCR; TCRdb's table is partial and in-frame only. The data show around 10,000 clones, around 87% seen once. Their specific antigens are unknown. Sequences were derived from CD8+ T cells from PBMCs, sampled before stem cell transplantation. These receptors came from a human donor with POMP-related autoinflammation and immune dysregulation (PRAID).

V gene TRBV9 combines with J gene TRBJ1-1, with 10 bases identical to TRBD1. Germline V gives CDR1 SGDLS, CDR2 YYNGEE. The CDR3 runs to 13 residues. J lost 1 base, V lost 7 bases, and 1 base had no gene match. The CDR3: CASGQGENTEAFF. DNA for the CDR3: TGTGCCAGCGGACAGGGGGAGAACACTGAAGCTTTCTTT.

The chain recombines TRBV21-1 with TRBJ2-7; the D call TRBD2 from the table was never checked on the DNA. TRBV21-1 corresponds to a pseudogene. The CDR3 length is 17 residues. Here the CDR3 reads CASSRRGYGPGYDEQYF. The CDR3, as DNA: TGTGCCAGCAGCCGTCGGGGGTACGGGCCTGGCTACGACGAGCAGTACTTC.

The rearrangement joins TRBV27 to TRBJ1-1; D call uncertain. From germline, CDR1 is MNHEY and CDR2 SMNVEV (reference sequence). The CDR3 consists of 13 residues. V lost 10 bases, J lost 2 bases, and 14 bases lay in between. The CDR3 sequence is CATLSGQNTEAFF. In nucleotides, the CDR3 is TGTGCCACCCTATCGGGTCAAAACACTGAAGCTTTCTTT.

This chain connects TRBV5-8 to TRBJ2-2, with D hard to call. Germline V CDR1 and CDR2: SGHTS, YDEGEE. The CDR3 consists of 13 residues. Trimming removed 0 bases from V and 5 bases from J, with 5 bases in between. The CDR3 DNA follows: TGTGCCAGCAGCTTGGTCCGGACCGGGGAGCTGTTTTTT. Encoded protein: CASSLVRTGELFF.

This CDR3 is CSVEETGSSPQHF. In DNA, the CDR3 is TGCAGCGTTGAAGAGACAGGGTCCTCGCCCCAGCATTTT. This sequence joins TRBV29-1 and TRBJ1-5, with 7 nucleotides matching TRBD1. The CDR3 loop spans 13 amino acids. J gave up 9 bases and V 0 bases, and 5 bases lay outside the gene matches. Germline V gene data show CDR1 as SQVTM and CDR2 as ANQGSEA.

The chain couples TRBV28 to TRBJ1-3; no reliable D call. Trimming cost V 6 bases and J 0 bases, with 15 bases left between them. The CDR3 covers 16 residues. CDR1 and CDR2 (germline): MDHEN, SYDVKM. CDR3 sequence (DNA): TGTGCCAGCAGCCCTGTCGGAGCCAGCTCTGGAAACACCATATATTTT. Translation: CASSPVGASSGNTIYF.

The chain links TRBV18 to TRBJ1-2, with 8 bases fitting TRBD1. The ends lost 3 bases at V and 5 bases at J; junction bases unmatched: 8. Germline lookup yields CDR1 KGHSH and CDR2 LQKENI. The length of the CDR3 is 15 residues. The CDR3 spells CASSPGGQGEYGYTF. CDR3 coding DNA: TGTGCCAGCTCACCTGGTGGACAGGGAGAGTATGGCTACACCTTC.

V usage is TRBV7-6 and J usage is TRBJ2-3; tentative D call: TRBD2 (6 bases). Trimming cost V 1 base and J 0 bases, with 11 bases left between them. The CDR3 loop spans 16 amino acids. In germline, CDR1 is SGHVS, CDR2 FNYEAQ. DNA of the CDR3: TGTGCCAGCAGCTTAGATCGGCGGGATAGCACAGATACGCAGTATTTT. Translated: CASSLDRRDSTDTQYF. Complete variable domain (other parts from reference TRBV7-6 and TRBJ2-3): GAGVSQSPRYKVTKRGQDVALRCDPISGHVSLYWYRQALGQGPEFLTYFNYEAQQDKSGLPNDRFSAERPEGSISTLTIQRTEQRDSAMYRCASSLDRRDSTDTQYFGPGTRLTVL.

The rearrangement links TRBV6-4 to TRBJ2-5; D gene ambiguous. The V gene's germline CDR1 is MRHNA and CDR2 SNTAGT. The V and J ends lost 3 bases and 1 base respectively, with 9 bases between them. There are 14 residues in the CDR3. The CDR3 bases are TGTGCCAGCAGTGATTCTCAAGCCCAAGAGACCCAGTACTTC. It specifies CASSDSQAQETQYF.